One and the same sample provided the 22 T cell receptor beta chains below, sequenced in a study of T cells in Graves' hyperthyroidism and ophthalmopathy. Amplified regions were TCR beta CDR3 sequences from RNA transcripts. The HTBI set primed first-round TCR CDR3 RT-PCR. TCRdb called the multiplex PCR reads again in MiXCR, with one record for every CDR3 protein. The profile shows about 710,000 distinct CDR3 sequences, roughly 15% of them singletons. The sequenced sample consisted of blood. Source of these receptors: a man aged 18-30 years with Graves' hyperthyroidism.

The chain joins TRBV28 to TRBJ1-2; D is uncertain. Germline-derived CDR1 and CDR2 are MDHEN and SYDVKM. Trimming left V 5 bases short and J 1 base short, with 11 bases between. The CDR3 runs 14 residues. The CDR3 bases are TGTGCCAGCAGTCCTCCCTGGGTTAACTATGGCTACACCTTC. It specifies CASSPPWVNYGYTF.

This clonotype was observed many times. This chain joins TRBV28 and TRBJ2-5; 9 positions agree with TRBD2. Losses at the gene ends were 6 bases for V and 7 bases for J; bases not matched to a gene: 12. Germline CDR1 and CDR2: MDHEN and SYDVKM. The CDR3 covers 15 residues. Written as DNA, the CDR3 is TGTGCCAGCAGCTATGGGACTAGCACGGTTGGGACCCAGTACTTC. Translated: CASSYGTSTVGTQYF.

CDR3 sequence (DNA): TGTGCCAGCAGCACTAGCGGGAACTTCAATGAGCAGTTCTTC. This gives the protein CASSTSGNFNEQFF. The chain recombines TRBV7-3 with TRBJ2-1; 10 nucleotides match TRBD2. Germline V gene sequence: CDR1 SGHTA, CDR2 FQGTGA. V lost 5 bases to trimming and J lost 6 bases; unmatched junction nucleotides: 4. CDR3 length: 14 residues.

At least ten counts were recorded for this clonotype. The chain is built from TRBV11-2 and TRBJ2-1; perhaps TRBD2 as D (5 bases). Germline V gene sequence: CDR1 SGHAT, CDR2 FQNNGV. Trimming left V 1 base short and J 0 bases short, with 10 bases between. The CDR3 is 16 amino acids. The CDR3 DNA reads TGTGCCAGCAGCTTAGCCCGGACTGCCTCCTACAATGAGCAGTTCTTC. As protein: CASSLARTASYNEQFF.

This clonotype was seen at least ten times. CDR3 in DNA: TGTGCCAGCAGTTTAGAAGGACTCATGGACAGGCAATCTTACAATGAGCAGTTCTTC. Translating it yields CASSLEGLMDRQSYNEQFF. The chain joins TRBV12-3 or TRBV12-4 to TRBJ2-1, with TRBD1 identical over 7 bases. V was pared by 1 base and J by 4 bases, with 16 bases of the junction left unmatched. CDR3 length: 19 amino acids.

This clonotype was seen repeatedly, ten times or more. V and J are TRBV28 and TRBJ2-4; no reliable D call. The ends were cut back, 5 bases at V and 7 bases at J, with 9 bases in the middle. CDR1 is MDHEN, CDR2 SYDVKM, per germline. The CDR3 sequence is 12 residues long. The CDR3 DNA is TGTGCCAGCAGTCCGGCCCTTAACATTCAGTACTTC. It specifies CASSPALNIQYF.

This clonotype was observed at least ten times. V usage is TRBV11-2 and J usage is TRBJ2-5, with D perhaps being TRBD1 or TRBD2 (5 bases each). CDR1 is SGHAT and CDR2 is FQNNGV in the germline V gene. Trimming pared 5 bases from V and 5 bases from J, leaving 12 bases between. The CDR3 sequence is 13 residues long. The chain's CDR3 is CASSPNEGETQYF. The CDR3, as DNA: TGTGCCAGCAGCCCTAATGAGGGGGAGACCCAGTACTTC.

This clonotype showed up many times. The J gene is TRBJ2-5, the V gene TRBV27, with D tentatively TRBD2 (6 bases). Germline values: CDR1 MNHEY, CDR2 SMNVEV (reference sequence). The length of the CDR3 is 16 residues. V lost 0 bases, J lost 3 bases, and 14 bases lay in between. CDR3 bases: TGTGCCAGCAGTTTATCGGTAGCGGAGCAAGAAGAGACCCAGTACTTC. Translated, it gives CASSLSVAEQEETQYF.

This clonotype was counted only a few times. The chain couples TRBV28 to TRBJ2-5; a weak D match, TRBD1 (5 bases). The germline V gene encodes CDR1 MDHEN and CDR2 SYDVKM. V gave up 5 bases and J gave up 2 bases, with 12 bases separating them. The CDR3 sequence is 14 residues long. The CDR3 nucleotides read TGTGCCAGCAGTCGTCCAGGGCTACAAGAGACCCAGTACTTC. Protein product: CASSRPGLQETQYF.

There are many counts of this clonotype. CDR3 sequence: CASSVAGLSNQPQHF. Here the CDR3 DNA reads TGTGCCAGCAGCGTAGCGGGGTTGAGCAATCAGCCCCAGCATTTT. V and J are TRBV9 and TRBJ1-5; D not certain. The CDR3 has 15 residues. CDR1 is SGDLS and CDR2 is YYNGEE in the germline V gene. V gave up 0 bases and J gave up 1 base, with 8 bases separating them.

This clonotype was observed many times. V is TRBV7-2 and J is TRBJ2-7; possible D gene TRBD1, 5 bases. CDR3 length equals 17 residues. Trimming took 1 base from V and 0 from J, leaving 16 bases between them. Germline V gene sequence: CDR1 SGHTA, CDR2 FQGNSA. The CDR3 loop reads CASSLGDFRASSYEQYF. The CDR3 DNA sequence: TGTGCCAGCAGCTTAGGAGATTTCAGGGCGAGCTCCTACGAGCAGTACTTC.

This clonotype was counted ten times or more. CDR3 sequence reads: CASSIHQETQYF. CDR3 in DNA: TGTGCCAGCTCCATTCACCAAGAGACCCAGTACTTC. The chain is built from TRBV6-1 and TRBJ2-5; D is ambiguous. The CDR3 has 12 residues. From germline, CDR1 is MNHNS and CDR2 SASEGT. Trimming left V 8 bases short and J 0 bases short, with 7 bases between.

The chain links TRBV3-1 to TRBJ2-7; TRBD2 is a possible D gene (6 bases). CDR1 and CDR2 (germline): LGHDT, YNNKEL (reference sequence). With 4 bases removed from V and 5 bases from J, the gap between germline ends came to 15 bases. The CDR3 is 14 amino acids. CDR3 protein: CASSPAYLANEQYF. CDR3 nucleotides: TGTGCCAGCAGCCCTGCCTACCTAGCGAACGAGCAGTACTTC.

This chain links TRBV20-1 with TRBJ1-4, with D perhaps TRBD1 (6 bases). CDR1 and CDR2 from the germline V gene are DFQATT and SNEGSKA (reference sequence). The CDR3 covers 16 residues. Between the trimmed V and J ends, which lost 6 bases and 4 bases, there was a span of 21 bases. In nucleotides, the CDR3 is TGCAGTGCCCTGAGGAGGGGGAGAAACCTTAATGAAAAACTGTTTTTT. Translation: CSALRRGRNLNEKLFF.

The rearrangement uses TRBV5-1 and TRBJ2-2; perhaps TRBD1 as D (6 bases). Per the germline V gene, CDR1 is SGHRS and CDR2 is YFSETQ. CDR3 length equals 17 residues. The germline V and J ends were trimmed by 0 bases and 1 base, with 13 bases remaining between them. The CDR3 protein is CASSLVPTGQNTGELFF. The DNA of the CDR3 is TGCGCCAGCAGCTTGGTACCGACAGGTCAGAACACCGGGGAGCTGTTTTTT.

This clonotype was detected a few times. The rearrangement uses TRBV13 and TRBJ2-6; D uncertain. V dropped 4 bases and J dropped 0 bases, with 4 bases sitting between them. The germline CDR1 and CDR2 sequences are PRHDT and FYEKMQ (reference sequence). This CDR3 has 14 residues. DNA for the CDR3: TGTGCCAGCAGCTATATCTCTGGGGCCAACGTCCTGACTTTC. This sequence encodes CASSYISGANVLTF.

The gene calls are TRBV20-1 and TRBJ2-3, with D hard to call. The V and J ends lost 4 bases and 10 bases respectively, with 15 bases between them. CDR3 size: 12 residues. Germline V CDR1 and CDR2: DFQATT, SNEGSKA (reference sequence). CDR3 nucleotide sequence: TGCAGTGCTACCCGACCCAAGGGTCCGCAGTATTTT. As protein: CSATRPKGPQYF.

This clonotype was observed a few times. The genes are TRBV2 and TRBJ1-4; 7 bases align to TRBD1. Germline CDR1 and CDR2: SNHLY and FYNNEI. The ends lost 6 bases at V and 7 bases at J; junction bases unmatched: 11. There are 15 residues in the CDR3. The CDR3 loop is CASSFRQGVGEKLFF. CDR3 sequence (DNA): TGTGCCAGCAGCTTCAGACAGGGAGTAGGTGAAAAACTGTTTTTT.

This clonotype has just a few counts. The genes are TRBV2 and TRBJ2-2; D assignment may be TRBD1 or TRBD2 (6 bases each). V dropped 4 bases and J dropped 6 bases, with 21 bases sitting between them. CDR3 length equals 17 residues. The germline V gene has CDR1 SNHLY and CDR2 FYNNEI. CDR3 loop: CASSGGGGQGLAGELFF. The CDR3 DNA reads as TGTGCCAGCAGTGGAGGAGGAGGGCAGGGGCTAGCCGGGGAGCTGTTTTTT.

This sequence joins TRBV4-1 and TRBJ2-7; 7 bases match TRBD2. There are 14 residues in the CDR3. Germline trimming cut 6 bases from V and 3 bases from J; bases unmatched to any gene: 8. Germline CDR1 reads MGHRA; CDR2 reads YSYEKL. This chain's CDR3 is CASRRWEGNYEQYF. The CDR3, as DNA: TGCGCCAGCAGGAGGTGGGAGGGGAACTACGAGCAGTACTTC.

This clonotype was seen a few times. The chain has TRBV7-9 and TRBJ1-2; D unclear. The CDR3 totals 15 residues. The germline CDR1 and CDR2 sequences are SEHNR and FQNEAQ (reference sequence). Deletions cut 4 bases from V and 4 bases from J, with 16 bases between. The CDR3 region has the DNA TGTGCCAGCAGCTACCAAACCGCTGAGTCCTATGGCTACACCTTC. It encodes CASSYQTAESYGYTF.

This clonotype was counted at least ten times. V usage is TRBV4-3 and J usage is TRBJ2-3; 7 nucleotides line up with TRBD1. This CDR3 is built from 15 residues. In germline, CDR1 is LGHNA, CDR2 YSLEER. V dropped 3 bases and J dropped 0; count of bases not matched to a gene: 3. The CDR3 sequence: CASSHGTASTDTQYF. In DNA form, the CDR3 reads TGCGCCAGCAGCCACGGGACAGCTAGCACAGATACGCAGTATTTT.